The source of this T cell receptor (beta chain) is a study of beta chain features in type 1 diabetes. General study findings and limits: Comparison showed that naive, central memory and Treg TCRB repertoires appeared more similar among patients than among healthy donors. cDNA sequencing could over-represent cells with high TCR expression.

The CDR3 consists of 15 residues. V dropped 3 bases and J dropped 1 base, with 12 bases sitting between them. CDR1 and CDR2 from the germline V gene are SGHRS and YFSETQ. What was sequenced were expressed TCRB transcripts, since all of the isolated RNA had been reverse transcribed. Reads from naive, central memory and regulatory T cell samples averaged around 4 million. Sequenced by immunoSEQ multiplex PCR; TCRdb stores in-frame clones only, minus some. Of 970,000 or so clones in the sample, 15% to 20% were seen once. This clone was seen more than once but under ten times. Its target is unknown. The specimen sequenced was naive CD4+ T cells from blood. The chain joins TRBV5-1 to TRBJ2-3; possibly TRBD2 for D (6 bases). The receptor was isolated from a woman younger than 30 in good health. The DNA of the CDR3 is TGCGCCAGCAGCTACCGGGAGTCCGGCACAGATACGCAGTATTTT. Its translation: CASSYRESGTDTQYF.